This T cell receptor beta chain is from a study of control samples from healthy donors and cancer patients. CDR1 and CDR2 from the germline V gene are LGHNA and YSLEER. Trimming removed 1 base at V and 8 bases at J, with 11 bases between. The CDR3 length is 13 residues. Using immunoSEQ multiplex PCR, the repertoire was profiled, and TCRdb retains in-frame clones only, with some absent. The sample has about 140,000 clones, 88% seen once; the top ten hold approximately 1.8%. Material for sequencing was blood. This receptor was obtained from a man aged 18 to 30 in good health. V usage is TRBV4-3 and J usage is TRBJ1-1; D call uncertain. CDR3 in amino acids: CASSQVTGYEAFF. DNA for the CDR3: TGCGCCAGCAGCCAAGTTACGGGGTACGAAGCTTTCTTT.